The 22 T cell receptor beta chains below come from one sample, sequenced in a study of cytomegalovirus exposure and HLA in healthy donors. The PCR was carried out with 60 Vbeta primers and 13 Jbeta primers. Profiled with immunoSEQ multiplex PCR; TCRdb holds only in-frame clones, not every one. The table for this sample gives 130,000 to 150,000 clones. The sequencing sample was made of PBMCs. Receptors were obtained from a male donor in good health and CMV-seronegative.

The J gene is TRBJ2-5, the V gene TRBV6-1, with D possibly TRBD2 on 6 matching bases. V lost 2 bases and J lost 4, with 8 bases in between. Per germline, CDR1 MNHNS and CDR2 SASEGT. This CDR3 is built from 13 residues. The CDR3: CASSEQRAETQYF. The CDR3 DNA reads as TGTGCCAGCAGTGAACAGCGGGCAGAGACCCAGTACTTC.

V usage is TRBV27 and J usage is TRBJ2-2; 11 bases align to TRBD2. CDR1 and CDR2 (germline): MNHEY, SMNVEV (reference sequence). Trimming removed 3 bases from V and 4 bases from J; junction bases left unmatched: 4. This CDR3 spans 16 amino acids. CDR3 in amino acids: CASSFGLAGGTGELFF. In DNA, the CDR3 is TGTGCCAGCAGTTTCGGGCTAGCGGGAGGCACCGGGGAGCTGTTTTTT.

V and J are TRBV30 and TRBJ1-1; TRBD1 might be the D (5 bases). Germline CDR1 and CDR2: GTSNPN and SVGIG (reference sequence). Trimming shortened V by 6 bases and J by 6 bases, and 14 bases separated the two germline ends. This CDR3 has 12 residues. In nucleotides, the CDR3 is TGTGCCTGCCACCCCAGGGTCCCTGAAGCTTTCTTT. Its translation is CACHPRVPEAFF.

The chain carries TRBV5-1 and TRBJ1-1; 9 bases match TRBD1. The CDR3 sequence is 15 residues long. V was pared by 2 bases and J by 4 bases, with 6 bases of the junction left unmatched. Germline V gene lookup returns CDR1 SGHRS and CDR2 YFSETQ. CDR3 amino acids: CASSFQTGGVTEAFF. As DNA, the CDR3 is TGCGCCAGCAGCTTCCAGACAGGGGGAGTCACTGAAGCTTTCTTT. The full variable domain, in which reference TRBV5-1 and TRBJ1-1 provide the parts outside the CDR3, is KAGVTQTPRYLIKTRGQQVTLSCSPISGHRSVSWYQQTPGQGLQFLFEYFSETQRNKGNFPGRFSGRQFSNSRSEMNVSTLELGDSALYLCASSFQTGGVTEAFFGQGTRLTVV.

This sequence joins TRBV6-1 and TRBJ1-2, with TRBD1 matching over 11 bases. The CDR3 runs 16 residues. With 2 bases clipped from V and 2 bases from J, the junction kept 4 bases outside the gene matches. Germline assignment: CDR1 MNHNS and CDR2 SASEGT. CDR3: CASSEIRDRGNYGYTF. The CDR3 DNA reads TGTGCCAGCAGTGAAATCCGGGACAGGGGGAACTATGGCTACACCTTC.

The chain is built from TRBV19 and TRBJ2-2; D not resolved. This CDR3 region has 14 residues. Germline V CDR1 and CDR2: LNHDA, SQIVND (reference sequence). Trimming left V 0 bases short and J 6 bases short, with 8 bases between. CDR3 amino acids: CASSIDRWPGELFF. CDR3 coding DNA: TGTGCCAGTAGTATAGATCGATGGCCCGGGGAGCTGTTTTTT.

V gene TRBV7-9 combines with J gene TRBJ2-5; D may be TRBD1 (5 bases). V lost 5 bases and J 3 bases, leaving 19 bases between the germline ends. This CDR3 has 16 residues. Per the germline V gene, CDR1 is SEHNR and CDR2 is FQNEAQ (reference sequence). CDR3 nucleotides: TGTGCCAGCAGCCCCGGGCGAGGCAGGGAAAAAGAGACCCAGTACTTC. Its translation is CASSPGRGREKETQYF.

CDR3 protein: CASSLTSGNPNEQFF. CDR3 bases: TGTGCCAGCAGCTTAACTAGCGGGAACCCCAATGAGCAGTTCTTC. This rearrangement joins TRBV7-2 to TRBJ2-1; 10 bases are shared with TRBD2. There are 15 residues in the CDR3. The V gene end was trimmed by 2 bases and the J gene end by 6 bases; junction bases not matched to a gene: 4. CDR1 SGHTA and CDR2 FQGNSA come from the germline V gene.

This chain links TRBV7-2 with TRBJ2-7, with unresolved D. Trimming took off 4 bases at V and 3 bases at J, with 7 bases between the two ends. This CDR3 contains 12 residues. Germline V lookup: CDR1 SGHTA, CDR2 FQGNSA. CDR3 region: CASSSLLYEQYF. In DNA form, the CDR3 reads TGTGCCAGCAGCTCCCTTCTCTACGAGCAGTACTTC.

V and J are TRBV18 and TRBJ2-7, with TRBD1 as a possible D gene (6 bases). This CDR3 has 14 amino acids. Germline V gene lookup returns CDR1 KGHSH and CDR2 LQKENI. The V and J ends lost 3 bases and 2 bases respectively, with 11 bases between them. DNA of the CDR3: TGTGCCAGCTCACCGGGGGCAACTACCTACGAGCAGTACTTC. The encoded protein is CASSPGATTYEQYF.

The chain has TRBV19 and TRBJ2-5; TRBD1 might be the D (6 bases). Trimming removed 4 bases from V and 5 bases from J, with 11 bases in between. Germline lookup yields CDR1 LNHDA and CDR2 SQIVND (reference sequence). The CDR3 has 13 amino acids. This CDR3 reads CASSNTGLETQYF. CDR3 DNA sequence: TGTGCCAGTAGTAATACAGGGTTGGAGACCCAGTACTTC.

V is TRBV27 and J is TRBJ2-7, with D unclear. CDR1 and CDR2 (germline): MNHEY, SMNVEV (reference sequence). This CDR3 spans 13 amino acids. V gave up 2 bases and J gave up 2 bases, with 7 bases separating them. CDR3 nucleotide sequence: TGTGCCAGCAGTTTAGCGGCCCCCTACGAGCAGTACTTC. Protein: CASSLAAPYEQYF.

CDR3 in DNA: TGTGCCAGCAGTTACTCCGGGACAGGGGTTTACTACGAGCAGTACTTC. This encodes CASSYSGTGVYYEQYF. The J gene is TRBJ2-7, the V gene TRBV6-6, with TRBD1 matching 10 bases. The germline V gene has CDR1 MNHNY and CDR2 SVGAGI (reference sequence). This CDR3 comprises 16 residues. The V segment lost 0 bases and the J segment 3 bases; nucleotides outside the gene matches: 5.

The chain employs TRBV19 and TRBJ2-7; D may be TRBD1 or TRBD2 (6 bases each). The CDR3 is 15 amino acids. CDR1 and CDR2 (germline): LNHDA, SQIVND (reference sequence). The V gene lost 5 bases and the J gene lost 1 base, with 15 bases spanning the gap. As DNA, the CDR3 is TGTGCCAGTAGTGTAGGGGGGCGAATGTCCTACGAGCAGTACTTC. It codes for CASSVGGRMSYEQYF.

This chain joins TRBV30 and TRBJ2-7; a weak D match, TRBD1 (6 bases). Germline V CDR1 and CDR2: GTSNPN, SVGIG (reference sequence). V was trimmed by 0 bases and J by 2 bases, leaving 11 bases between them. The CDR3 has 14 amino acids. The CDR3 sequence: CAWSVGRGAYEQYF. CDR3 DNA sequence: TGTGCCTGGAGTGTCGGCAGGGGCGCCTACGAGCAGTACTTC. Looking up the rest from reference TRBV30 and TRBJ2-7 gives the full variable domain: SQTIHQWPATLVQPVGSPLSLECTVEGTSNPNLYWYRQAAGRGLQLLFYSVGIGQISSEVPQNLSASRPQDRQFILSSKKLLLSDSGFYLCAWSVGRGAYEQYFGPGTRLTVT.

The genes are TRBV30 and TRBJ1-5; TRBD1 matches at 9 bases. V gave up 5 bases and J gave up 4 bases; unmatched junction bases: 12. The CDR3 sequence is 16 residues long. CDR1 and CDR2 (germline): GTSNPN, SVGIG (reference sequence). The CDR3 sequence: CAWRGTGTRGNQPQHF. In DNA form, the CDR3 reads TGTGCCTGGCGCGGGACAGGGACGAGGGGGAATCAGCCCCAGCATTTT.

The rearrangement joins TRBV18 to TRBJ1-2; possible D gene TRBD1, 5 bases. Germline V gene lookup returns CDR1 KGHSH and CDR2 LQKENI. The CDR3 has 18 amino acids. V dropped 1 base and J dropped 5 bases, with 23 bases sitting between them. CDR3 loop: CASSPRRVDAFGNYGYTF. The CDR3 DNA sequence: TGTGCCAGCTCACCACGCAGGGTGGACGCATTTGGGAATTATGGCTACACCTTC.

The chain uses TRBV15 and TRBJ1-1; D is perhaps TRBD1 (5 bases). The CDR3 has 14 residues. With 1 base removed from V and 6 bases from J, the gap between germline ends came to 12 bases. The germline gives CDR1 LNHNV, CDR2 YYDKDF (reference sequence). In DNA, the CDR3 is TGTGCCACCAGCAGAGGTGATTGGGGGGCTGAAGCTTTCTTT. Its translation: CATSRGDWGAEAFF. Variable domain in full (rest from reference TRBV15 and TRBJ1-1): DAMVIQNPRYQVTQFGKPVTLSCSQTLNHNVMYWYQQKSSQAPKLLFHYYDKDFNNEADTPDNFQSRRPNTSFCFLDIRSPGLGDTAMYLCATSRGDWGAEAFFGQGTRLTVV.

J is TRBJ2-1 and V is TRBV9, with TRBD1 matching over 10 bases. Trimming cost V 4 bases and J 1 base; bases outside gene matches: 8. Germline V gene sequence: CDR1 SGDLS, CDR2 YYNGEE. The CDR3 is made up of 17 amino acids. Here the CDR3 reads CASSPPWTGGSYNEQFF. The CDR3 bases are TGTGCCAGCAGCCCCCCGTGGACAGGGGGATCCTACAATGAGCAGTTCTTC.

This chain links TRBV5-1 with TRBJ1-4, with TRBD1 identical over 7 bases. The CDR3 covers 16 residues. Germline loops: CDR1 SGHRS, CDR2 YFSETQ. The J segment lost 3 bases and the V segment lost 4 bases, leaving 9 bases of the junction unmatched. This chain's CDR3 is CASSPDRSVPNEKLFF. DNA for the CDR3: TGCGCCAGCAGCCCGGACAGGTCGGTCCCTAATGAAAAACTGTTTTTT.

The chain employs TRBV29-1 and TRBJ1-2, with D perhaps matching TRBD1 (6 bases). V lost 7 bases, J lost 2 bases, and 8 bases lay in between. The CDR3 runs 11 residues. Germline-derived CDR1 and CDR2 are SQVTM and ANQGSEA. CDR3 loop: CSGTGNYGYTF. CDR3 DNA: TGCAGCGGAACAGGGAACTATGGCTACACCTTC.

The genes are TRBV5-1 and TRBJ2-2, with D maybe TRBD2 (7 bases). Germline values: CDR1 SGHRS, CDR2 YFSETQ. Trimming stripped 4 bases from V and 4 bases from J, with 17 bases between. The CDR3 is 16 residues long. CDR3 protein: CASSLGGGPSTGELFF. In DNA, the CDR3 is TGCGCCAGCAGCCTTGGGGGGGGGCCGAGCACCGGGGAGCTGTTTTTT. The whole variable domain, filled in from reference TRBV5-1 and TRBJ2-2, reads KAGVTQTPRYLIKTRGQQVTLSCSPISGHRSVSWYQQTPGQGLQFLFEYFSETQRNKGNFPGRFSGRQFSNSRSEMNVSTLELGDSALYLCASSLGGGPSTGELFFGEGSRLTVL.